The 19 T cell receptor beta chains in this list originate from one sample, sequenced in a study of breast tumors, draining lymph nodes, adjacent tissues. MiXCR was run by TCRdb on the multiplex PCR reads, yielding one entry per CDR3 protein. Among around 250,000 distinct CDR3 sequences listed, 30% to 35% were seen once. The lymph nodes were axillary draining lymph nodes from breast cancer patients. The sequenced sample consisted of axillary lymph node tissue. The source of these receptors is a female donor with breast cancer. Some clones in this sample may be carry-over from other donors' samples.

CDR3 residues: CASSESTQGASGELFF. The DNA of the CDR3 is TGCGCCAGCAGTGAGTCGACCCAGGGGGCGAGCGGGGAGCTGTTTTTT. The V call is TRBV10-1, the J call TRBJ2-2, with TRBD1 identical over 8 bases. CDR1 is WNHNN, CDR2 SYGVQD, per germline (reference sequence). The CDR3 sequence is 16 residues long. Trimming took 0 bases from V and 7 from J; bases not matched to a gene: 7.

Only a few counts were recorded for this clonotype. A much bigger clone sits one base away, suggesting this may be a read error. V and J are TRBV10-3 and TRBJ2-1; perhaps TRBD1 as D (6 bases). Germline assignment: CDR1 ENHRY and CDR2 SYGVKD. This CDR3 is 15 amino acids long. Trimming removed 6 bases from V and 0 bases from J, with 12 bases in between. For the CDR3, the DNA is TGTGCCATCAGGGGGGCAGGGAGCTCCTACAATGAGCAGTTCTTC. The encoded protein is CAIRGAGSSYNEQFF.

This chain links TRBV24-1 with TRBJ2-3; TRBD2 agrees at 7 bases. Germline CDR1 and CDR2: KGHDR and SFDVKD. J was trimmed by 2 bases and V by 7 bases; bases with no gene match: 5. This CDR3 has 14 residues. The CDR3 loop is CATRGGTTTDTQYF. The DNA for the CDR3 is TGTGCCACCAGGGGGGGGACCACCACAGATACGCAGTATTTT.

This clonotype was counted at least ten times. This chain joins TRBV5-6 and TRBJ2-2; 8 bases fit TRBD2. Per germline, CDR1 SGHDT and CDR2 YYEEEE. This CDR3 spans 16 amino acids. The trim removed 3 bases at V and 5 bases at J, leaving 9 bases unmatched. The CDR3 region is CASSWGTSPFTGELFF. In nucleotides, the CDR3 is TGTGCCAGCAGCTGGGGGACTAGTCCGTTTACCGGGGAGCTGTTTTTT.

Comment on this clonotype: It may be a read error: a sequence one base away is much more abundant. The chain links TRBV11-3 to TRBJ2-5, with a weak D call TRBD2 (6 bases). Trimming pared 4 bases from V and 5 bases from J, leaving 17 bases between. This CDR3 spans 15 amino acids. CDR1 SGHNT and CDR2 YENEEA come from the germline V gene. The CDR3 DNA reads TGTGCCAGCAGCTCCCTAGGCACGGCGGGGGAGACCCAGTACTTC. This codes for CASSSLGTAGETQYF.

This clonotype was counted many times. V and J are TRBV19 and TRBJ2-1; D might be TRBD2 (5 bases). The germline V gene encodes CDR1 LNHDA and CDR2 SQIVND (reference sequence). This CDR3 is built from 15 residues. Trimming pared 5 bases from V and 9 bases from J, leaving 20 bases between. The CDR3 nucleotides read TGTGCCAGTAGTGCGGACTTCCCAGGCTCTGGTGAGCAGTTCTTC. It specifies CASSADFPGSGEQFF. The whole variable domain, remainder taken from reference TRBV19 and TRBJ2-1, is DGGITQSPKYLFRKEGQNVTLSCEQNLNHDAMYWYRQDPGQGLRLIYYSQIVNDFQKGDIAEGYSVSREKKESFPLTVTSAQKNPTAFYLCASSADFPGSGEQFFGPGTRLTVL.

This clonotype occurred many times. This chain joins TRBV12-5 and TRBJ1-3, with 7 bases that match TRBD1. After removal of 6 bases from V and 0 bases from J, the junction contained 11 bases not matched to a gene. This CDR3 has 17 residues. Germline V gene lookup returns CDR1 LGHNT and CDR2 FRNRAP. CDR3 bases: TGTGCTAGTGGCCTAACAGGACAGGCCGGCTCTGGAAACACCATATATTTT. Encoded protein: CASGLTGQAGSGNTIYF.

There are a few counts of this clonotype. An end of the junction differs from the germline gene, which may be a read error. The rearrangement uses TRBV7-9 and TRBJ2-5; 10 bases are shared with TRBD1. The CDR3 length is 17 residues. In germline, CDR1 is SEHNR, CDR2 FQNEAQ (reference sequence). The CDR3 DNA sequence: TGTGCCAGCAGCTCGGGCCGGACAGGGGGATTAGCAGAGCCCCAGTACTTC. Translated: CASSSGRTGGLAEPQYF.

This clonotype was detected once. The J gene is TRBJ2-7, the V gene TRBV6-1, with TRBD1 matching over 8 bases. Germline CDR1 and CDR2: MNHNS and SASEGT. The ends lost 6 bases at V and 1 base at J; junction bases unmatched: 5. This CDR3 is built from 14 residues. The DNA of the CDR3 is TGTGCCAGCAGGCGACAGGGGACATCCTACGAGCAGTACTTC. Its protein product is CASRRQGTSYEQYF.

This clonotype has at least ten counts. This chain connects TRBV20-1 to TRBJ1-3; D gene unclear. CDR3 length: 13 amino acids. Looked up from germline, CDR1 is DFQATT and CDR2 is SNEGSKA (reference sequence). V lost 0 bases and J 4 bases, leaving 7 bases between the germline ends. The CDR3 sequence is CSARDLQGNTIYF. The DNA of the CDR3 is TGCAGTGCTAGAGATTTACAGGGAAACACCATATATTTT.

The V and J genes are TRBV29-1 and TRBJ1-2, with D hard to call. The CDR3 sequence is 14 residues long. V was pared by 0 bases and J by 0 bases, with 8 bases between. Looked up from germline, CDR1 is SQVTM and CDR2 is ANQGSEA. The DNA of the CDR3 is TGCAGCGTTGAAGATCGGGTTACTAACTATGGCTACACCTTC. It codes for CSVEDRVTNYGYTF.

This clonotype was observed at least ten times. The chain is built from TRBV19 and TRBJ2-2; D perhaps matches TRBD2 (5 bases). V was clipped by 4 bases and J by 0 bases, with 9 bases between them. The CDR3 contains 15 residues. Germline V gives CDR1 LNHDA, CDR2 SQIVND (reference sequence). CDR3 in amino acids: CASSTDFANTGELFF. CDR3 DNA sequence: TGTGCCAGTAGTACGGACTTCGCGAACACCGGGGAGCTGTTTTTT.

As concerns this clonotype: This clone may be a read error of a much larger clone one base away. The rearrangement joins TRBV12-3 or TRBV12-4 to TRBJ2-1; D remains unclear. The V end was cut by 3 bases, the J end by 7 bases, with 7 bases between. There are 12 residues in the CDR3. This CDR3 is CASSFTGNEQFF. The CDR3 DNA reads as TGTGCCAGCAGTTTCACGGGTAATGAGCAGTTCTTC.

At least ten counts were recorded for this clonotype. Given a much more abundant clone one base away, this may be a read error. The chain recombines TRBV7-9 with TRBJ1-2; tentatively, D is TRBD1 (6 bases). This CDR3 region has 14 residues. Germline CDR1 is SEHNR and CDR2 is FQNEAQ (reference sequence). The CDR3 nucleotides are TGTGCCGGCAGCTTAGGCAGGGGAGGCTATGGCTACACCTTC. Its translation: CAGSLGRGGYGYTF. The variable domain in full, completed from reference TRBV7-9 and TRBJ1-2, reads DTGVSQNPRHKITKRGQNVTFRCDPISEHNRLYWYRQTLGQGPEFLTYFQNEAQLEKSRLLSDRFSAERPKGSFSTLEIQRTEQGDSAMYLCAGSLGRGGYGYTFGSGTRLTVV.

This chain uses TRBV10-3 with TRBJ1-2; the D is unclear. The V and J ends lost 4 bases and 2 bases respectively, with 11 bases between them. Germline CDR1 reads ENHRY; CDR2 reads SYGVKD. The CDR3 length is 14 residues. The CDR3 DNA reads as TGTGCCATCAGTGGAATTTTAGGGAACTATGGCTACACCTTC. Translating it yields CAISGILGNYGYTF.

This clonotype was observed a handful of times. A much larger clone is a single base away; this may be a read error. The V call is TRBV5-6, the J call TRBJ2-5; 7 bases are a match to TRBD1. Germline V gene sequence: CDR1 SGHDT, CDR2 YYEEEE. This CDR3 spans 15 amino acids. The trim removed 4 bases at V and 0 bases at J, leaving 6 bases unmatched. The CDR3 sequence: CASSVPGQHQETQYF. The DNA for the CDR3 is TGTGCCAGCAGCGTGCCGGGACAGCACCAAGAGACCCAGTACTTC.

This clonotype was seen repeatedly, ten times or more. The rearrangement links TRBV2 to TRBJ2-7, with 9 bases aligning to TRBD2. From germline, CDR1 is SNHLY and CDR2 FYNNEI. The CDR3 covers 16 residues. The junction had 8 bases not matched to a gene; V was cut back by 1 base and J by 4 bases. CDR3 region: CASSEVGREGRYEQYF. In DNA form, the CDR3 reads TGTGCCAGCAGTGAAGTAGGGCGGGAGGGACGGTACGAGCAGTACTTC.

This clonotype was counted ten times or more. The chain is built from TRBV19 and TRBJ1-2; D is undetermined. The CDR3 length is 13 residues. V lost 9 bases to trimming and J lost 7 bases, with 18 bases between them. In germline, CDR1 is LNHDA, CDR2 SQIVND (reference sequence). CDR3 amino acids: CASGTQPVGGYTF. The CDR3 nucleotides read TGTGCCAGCGGAACACAGCCCGTCGGTGGCTACACCTTC.

In regard to this clonotype: A much larger clone differs from this one at a single base, so this may be a read error. This sequence joins TRBV7-8 and TRBJ2-1; 10 positions match TRBD2. This CDR3 has 19 amino acids. Germline V CDR1 and CDR2: SGHVS, FQNEAQ. After removal of 1 base from V and 5 bases from J, the junction contained 14 bases not matched to a gene. The DNA for the CDR3 is TGTGCCAGCAGCTTAGGTACTAGCGGGGACCACCCTTCCCACAATGAGCAGTTCTTC. Protein sequence: CASSLGTSGDHPSHNEQFF.